Described below is a single TCR beta chain sequence and its context. Its specific antigen is unknown. The sample holds no much larger clone one base away, and base qualities are not on file. The CDR1 and CDR2 encoded by the germline V gene (reference sequence) are WNHNN and SYGVQD. The CDR3 covers 14 residues, taking in both the cysteine and the phenylalanine. The only DNA kept is the CDR3, 42 bases in frame from the first base. Trimming removed 6 bases from V and 0 bases from J; the gene matches leave 3 bases unexplained. Library generation was performed with the immunoSEQ multiplex PCR assay. The multiplex PCR relied on a mix of 60 forward primers for TCR Vbeta segments and 13 reverse primers for TCR Jbeta segments. A multiplex PCR assay on genomic DNA amplified the CDR3 region of rearranged TCR beta genes. The amplified TCR beta libraries were sequenced on the Illumina HiSeq System as 87-base-pair reads. The original pipeline was this. In a later analysis, 80 million or so unique TCR beta chains were counted across the approximately 640 repertoires, and approximately 11 million of these chains were shared by at least two donors. Raw reads were error-corrected and collapsed into unique sequences by a nearest-neighbor algorithm in which closely related sequences were merged to remove PCR and sequencing errors. V, D and J gene segments were assigned by aligning CDR3 sequences to IMGT reference sequences. For a sequence to be retained, at least a six-nucleotide match to both a V gene segment and a J gene segment was required. A rearrangement was called productive if the CDR3 had no stop codons and remained in frame with V and J, and every other rearrangement was called non-productive. CDR3 was defined according to IMGT convention as the region running from the second conserved V-encoded cysteine to the conserved J-encoded phenylalanine. In an earlier analysis of more than 550 of the donors, sequences lacking an unambiguous match to a single V gene segment were excluded. In an earlier analysis of around 590 of the donors, a V segment was called functional when productive rearrangements were above 56.7%, and segregating when the standard deviation between donors exceeded 5%. A statistical classification framework was built for diagnosing cytomegalovirus status from the catalog of TCR beta chain sequences. A later analysis assigned V and J genes by comparing TCR nucleotide sequences with IMGT/GENE-DB human TR gene sequences. In a later analysis, CDR3 sequences and most-parsimonious VDJ recombination scenarios were assigned using the TCRdist pipeline. A later analysis defined each TCR beta chain by its CDR3 amino acid sequence plus V-gene family, and excluded reads lacking a unique V-gene family. To address suspected cross-contamination and a sequencing artifact, a later analysis removed around 590 highly shared, low-generation-probability nucleotide sequences. In a later analysis, a clonal expansion index for each public chain was calculated from normalized within-repertoire ranks of inferred template counts. A later analysis computed generation probabilities with a VDJ recombination model fitted to out-of-frame rearrangements, and checked the results against IGoR. In a later analysis, hypergeometric tests were used to score TCR-TCR, TCR-HLA and TCR-CMV co-occurrence, with a repertoire-size bias correction applied to TCR pairs. To estimate false discovery rates, a later analysis permuted the HLA or CMV assignments 20 times. A later analysis grouped co-occurring TCRs with DBSCAN, adding TCRdist sequence similarity when clustering within HLA-allele-positive subsets. Repertoires with fewer than 30,000 or more than 120,000 public chains were left out of co-occurrence clustering, as were about five repertoires with anomalous nucleotide sharing. Entries here come from immuneACCESS through TCRdb and include only in-frame sequences with V and J called. Some clones fail to appear in such tables; in the studies checked, an unresolved V gene covers under half of the shortfall, and the cause of the remainder is unknown. The D gene and trimming were derived from the DNA, and the V and J assignments and clone size from that table. This sample holds approximately 100,000 clones; roughly 74% were observed only once. The top ten constitute 1.9% of the sample.

The sample originates from a study of cytomegalovirus exposure and HLA in healthy donors (dated by TCRdb to between 2016 and 2019). Study-level background: In an earlier analysis of approximately 500 of the donors, 250 to 350 Gb of sequence data and 90 million to 130 million unique TCR beta sequences from 180 million or so T cells were reported. About 280 gigabases of sequencing data and 70 million to 100 million unique TCR sequences made up an early release that covered approximately 620 HLA-typed donors. The genetic ancestry cluster associated with self-reported Caucasian donors included approximately 85% of the 300 to 400 genotyped donors. The study aimed to test whether cataloging public T cell receptors could reveal signatures of past pathogen exposure. The study profiled the T cell repertoires of under 850 subjects by immunosequencing and related them to cytomegalovirus serostatus. A separate validation cohort of 100 to 150 different subjects was used in addition to the roughly 700-subject first cohort. To predict cytomegalovirus infection status, the study brought together high-throughput TCR immunosequencing, statistical association of individual TCRs with disease status, and machine learning. A later analysis re-analyzed previously published TCR beta repertoires from roughly 690 donors and added high-resolution HLA genotyping to study TCR occurrence patterns. In the later analysis, no new phenotypic data were used to find candidate immune exposures; instead, reliance was placed on TCR beta sequences and their occurrence across donors. An earlier analysis of some 600 of the donors applied high-throughput TCR beta sequencing to assess whether each TCR beta V gene segment acted as functional or pseudogenic. Donor age, sex, ethnicity and CMV serostatus were compiled alongside the repertoire data. A later genetic analysis took genome-wide SNP genotypes for about 65% of the 666 donors and used that subset as a discovery cohort. All discovery cohort repertoires had been generated on a single sequencing platform. Class I and class II HLA loci were covered by the typing at four-digit resolution. Typing coverage differed by locus: A, B, C, DRB1 and DQB1 were typed in about 620-640 donors, DQA1 in about 550, DPA1 in 606, and DPB1 in 472. About 5 DR-DQ haplotypes were handled as single units for association and clustering, since linkage in the cohort was strong. Among about 400 genotyped donors of the cohort, an average of around 240,000 unique TCR beta nucleotide sequences was sequenced per donor, of which 15% to 20% were non-productive.

The cohort was made up of roughly 670 healthy bone marrow donors. At the time of sampling, all cohort members were nominally healthy, though unrecorded immune exposures were likely present. The donor was CMV seronegative and was included in the group of 352 seronegative cohort members. Each donor provided a peripheral blood sample, and peripheral blood mononuclear cells were used for TCR beta sequencing. Genomic DNA was extracted from the blood cell samples with the Qiagen DNeasy Blood Extraction Kit. Overall results and qualifications from the work: Roughly uniform sequencing depth across donors was assumed in presence/absence analyses, although this assumption may not hold. Because HLA typing was missing for some donors at each locus, association tests included only the typed subset. Strong co-occurrence of HLA alleles, especially DR and DQ, made assigning TCR associations to individual alleles difficult. Roughly 17 rarely observed V segments, including chromosome 9 orphons, were excluded from the earlier analysis of approximately 500 of the donors because counts were too low. For the cohort, immune exposure information was limited to CMV serostatus. A group of highly shared sequence variants was considered likely to be a technical artifact of the sequencing pipeline. A later genetic analysis associated a missense DCLRE1C variant with V-gene and J-gene trimming of TCR beta chains, and an independent cohort replicated the association. In a later analysis, 15,000 to 20,000 TCR beta sequences were associated with specific HLA alleles at a false discovery rate of 0.05. Only TCR beta chains were sequenced in this cohort, and the absence of alpha or paired-chain data limited detectable features. Because the 87-base-pair reads could not distinguish some IMGT-functional V segments, including TRBV6-2 and TRBV6-3, those segments were excluded. A later analysis found that HLA-associated TCR beta chains were more clonally expanded and had lower generation probabilities than equally common non-associated chains. Most CMV-associated TCR beta chains appeared to be HLA-restricted in a later analysis, and the HLA associations seemed to be driven largely by CMV exposure. Compared with the 666-donor mean, donors in an Asian-associated ancestry cluster had fewer N-insertions in productive TCRs, according to a later genetic analysis. In vitro tests confirmed that a few of the cytomegalovirus-associated TCR beta chains recognize cytomegalovirus antigens. Broadly in line with IMGT annotations, most TCR beta V segments showed up in productive rearrangements about 87% or about 30% of the time in an earlier analysis of roughly 590 of the donors. According to the authors, the approach could potentially be generalized to other disease states and immunological phenotypes. In both the original and validation cohorts, the classifier was reported to diagnose cytomegalovirus status with high specificity and sensitivity. In the study, 150 to 200 TCR beta chains were listed as associated with cytomegalovirus. Most TCR sequences were observed very rarely across donors, whereas some public TCRs were present in many individuals. A later analysis found that TCR association rates varied across HLA loci, with DRB1 alleles showing the most associated TCRs and HLA-C alleles the fewest. In a later analysis, several top co-occurrence clusters were reported to appear linked to parvovirus B19, influenza, CMV and Epstein-Barr virus. A further reported finding was that TCR beta sequences accurately predicted the HLA-A and HLA-B alleles for most subjects in the first cohort. Linkage disequilibrium might explain the correlated functional status among segregating V segments, but an unknown experimental factor could not be ruled out.

The chain employs TRBV10-1 and TRBJ2-3, with 7 central nucleotides matching TRBD2. Sequencing was done on a sample of PBMCs. The receptor comes from a woman in her 40s in good health and CMV-seronegative. CDR3 protein: CASRDSGSTDTQYF. At the DNA level, the sequence is TGCGCCAGCAGGGATAGCGGGAGCACAGATACGCAGTATTTT.